This T cell receptor beta chain is drawn from a study of cytomegalovirus exposure and HLA in healthy donors. Trimming took off 0 bases at V and 8 bases at J, with 11 bases between the two ends. The CDR3 sequence is 13 residues long. Germline loops: CDR1 SGHKS, CDR2 YYEKEE (reference sequence). 13 Jbeta primers and 60 Vbeta primers were used for the PCR. TCRdb keeps only in-frame clones here, not all; method: immunoSEQ multiplex PCR. The sample has 100,000 or so clones. Broader study findings: Prior analysis indicated that the majority of TCR beta V segments exhibited productivity approximately 87% or approximately 30% of the time.

As regards this clone: Its antigen is not identified.

The clonotype originates from a woman in her twenties or thirties in good health and CMV-seronegative. What was sequenced was PBMCs. The chain uses TRBV5-5 and TRBJ1-2; D unresolved. CDR3 loop: CASSLVPERGYTF. The CDR3 DNA is TGTGCCAGCAGCTTGGTTCCGGAGAGGGGCTACACCTTC.